One and the same sample provided the 2 T cell receptor beta chains below, sequenced in a study of cytomegalovirus exposure and HLA in healthy donors. PCR involved 60 Vbeta and 13 Jbeta primers. TCRdb's table, derived via immunoSEQ multiplex PCR, lists solely in-frame clones and lacks some. The data contain 95,000 to 150,000 clones, 50% to 75% of them seen just once; the ten biggest clones take up more than 6.5%. Sample: PBMCs. The receptor set was obtained from a woman aged 40-49 years in good health and CMV-seropositive.

J is TRBJ1-1 and V is TRBV29-1, with D possibly being TRBD1 (6 bases). The V gene's germline CDR1 is SQVTM and CDR2 ANQGSEA. The germline V and J ends were trimmed by 4 bases and 1 base, with 13 bases remaining between them. This CDR3 spans 14 amino acids. The CDR3 protein is CSVGGGQGNTEAFF. The CDR3, as DNA: TGCAGCGTTGGCGGGGGGCAAGGGAACACTGAAGCTTTCTTT.

The chain has TRBV5-1 and TRBJ2-3; 12 nucleotides match TRBD2. V shed 0 bases and J 6 bases; nucleotides not matched to a gene: 5. This CDR3 comprises 16 residues. The germline gives CDR1 SGHRS, CDR2 YFSETQ. CDR3 sequence (DNA): TGCGCCAGCAGCTTGGTACTAGCGGGAGGATCCGATACGCAGTATTTT. Translated: CASSLVLAGGSDTQYF.